This TCR beta chain was sequenced during a study of blood T cell repertoires in COVID-19. Study in general: COVID-19 samples from acute and convalescent phases originated in the United States, Italy and Spain.

Enrollees, 18 to 89 years old, lived in approximately 25 US areas. In the 2 weeks before study entry, exposed participants met a COVID-19 case, which was PCR-confirmed or clinician-diagnosed. V was shortened by 4 bases and J by 5 bases, with 14 bases between the two germline ends. The CDR3 is 14 amino acids. CDR1 LNHNV and CDR2 YYDKDF come from the germline V gene (reference sequence). Libraries were prepared by immunoSEQ multiplex PCR; TCRdb keeps only in-frame clonotypes and omits some of them. The data contain 350,000 to 450,000 clones, 70% to 90% of them singletons. V gene TRBV15 combines with J gene TRBJ2-5; TRBD2 might be the D (6 bases). Sequenced material: PBMCs or T cells enriched from blood (not recorded which). The receptor was isolated from a woman younger than 30 who had been exposed to COVID-19. The CDR3 spells CATSTPWGVETQYF. CDR3 DNA sequence: TGTGCCACCAGCACCCCATGGGGGGTGGAGACCCAGTACTTC.